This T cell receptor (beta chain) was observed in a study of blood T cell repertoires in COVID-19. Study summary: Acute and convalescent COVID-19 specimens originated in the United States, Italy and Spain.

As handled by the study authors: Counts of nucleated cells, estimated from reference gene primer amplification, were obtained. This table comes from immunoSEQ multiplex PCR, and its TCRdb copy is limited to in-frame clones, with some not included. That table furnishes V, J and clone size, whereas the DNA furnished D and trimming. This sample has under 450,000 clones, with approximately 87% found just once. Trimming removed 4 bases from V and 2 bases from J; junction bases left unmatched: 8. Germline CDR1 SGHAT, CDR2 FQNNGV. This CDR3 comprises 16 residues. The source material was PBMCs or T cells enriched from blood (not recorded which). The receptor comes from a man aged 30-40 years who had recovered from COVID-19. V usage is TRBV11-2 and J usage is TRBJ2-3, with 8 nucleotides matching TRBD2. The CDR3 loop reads CASSYPSSGDTDTQYF. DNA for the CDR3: TGTGCCAGCAGCTACCCGAGTAGCGGGGACACAGATACGCAGTATTTT. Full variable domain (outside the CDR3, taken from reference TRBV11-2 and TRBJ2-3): EAGVAQSPRYKIIEKRQSVAFWCNPISGHATLYWYQQILGQGPKLLIQFQNNGVVDDSQLPKDRFSAERLKGVDSTLKIQPAKLEDSAVYLCASSYPSSGDTDTQYFGPGTRLTVL.